This T cell receptor beta chain was recovered during a study of vaccination effects on CD4 cells after COVID-19. Across the study: Relative to the second dose, post-vaccine samples were obtained a median of 72 days later. The study's findings and limits: Infection- and vaccine-induced clones contracted markedly late after vaccination.

Culturing for nine to ten days preceded CD4+ T cell isolation. Each participant was administered two doses of either the BNT162b2 or the mRNA-1273 vaccine. According to the study, vaccine recipients showed no prior SARS-CoV-2 infection and negative nucleocapsid antibodies. Half the medium was swapped for IL-2 medium on days 3 and 7. The junction had 6 bases not matched to a gene; V was cut back by 4 bases and J by 6 bases. Germline CDR1 is MNHNS and CDR2 is SASEGT. CDR3 length: 14 residues. This clone has a single count. Its target is not known. TCRdb's copy holds only in-frame clones and misses some; the assay was immunoSEQ multiplex PCR. In the table there are fewer than 85,000 clones, roughly 81% of which are singletons.

The chain carries TRBV6-1 and TRBJ1-5; 7 positions match TRBD1. Sequencing used CD4+ T cells from PBMCs cultured without peptide, obtained after COVID-19 vaccination. This receptor was obtained from a human donor who received a COVID-19 vaccine. CDR3 residues: CASSVAGGPQPQHF. CDR3 sequence (DNA): TGTGCCAGCAGTGTAGCAGGGGGACCTCAGCCCCAGCATTTT.